This TCR beta chain was recorded in a study of T cells in Graves' hyperthyroidism and ophthalmopathy. Blood was drawn at first hyperthyroidism diagnosis, before any ophthalmopathy symptoms. The source material, RNA transcripts, was used to amplify TCR beta CDR3 regions. First-round RT-PCR with HTBI primers amplified the TCR CDR3 region. TCRdb ran MiXCR on the multiplex PCR reads and lists one entry per CDR3 protein. The sample has 550,000 to 850,000 distinct CDR3 sequences, around a sixth seen once. About this clonotype itself: Its antigen remains unknown.

The germline CDR1 and CDR2 sequences are MNHEY and SMNVEV (reference sequence). The CDR3 is made up of 15 amino acids. The germline V and J ends were trimmed by 7 bases and 4 bases, with 19 bases remaining between them. Overall study results and limits: Blood samples included most of the expanded thyroid clonotypes exceeding 0.001.

The clonotype was recovered from a woman between 50 and 59 years old with Graves' hyperthyroidism that later progressed to Graves' ophthalmopathy. Sequenced: blood. The V gene is TRBV27, the J gene TRBJ2-5; either TRBD1 or TRBD2 may supply D (6 bases each). The CDR3 spells CASTPNPGGGETQYF. The CDR3 DNA sequence: TGTGCCAGCACCCCAAACCCCGGAGGGGGAGAGACCCAGTACTTC.